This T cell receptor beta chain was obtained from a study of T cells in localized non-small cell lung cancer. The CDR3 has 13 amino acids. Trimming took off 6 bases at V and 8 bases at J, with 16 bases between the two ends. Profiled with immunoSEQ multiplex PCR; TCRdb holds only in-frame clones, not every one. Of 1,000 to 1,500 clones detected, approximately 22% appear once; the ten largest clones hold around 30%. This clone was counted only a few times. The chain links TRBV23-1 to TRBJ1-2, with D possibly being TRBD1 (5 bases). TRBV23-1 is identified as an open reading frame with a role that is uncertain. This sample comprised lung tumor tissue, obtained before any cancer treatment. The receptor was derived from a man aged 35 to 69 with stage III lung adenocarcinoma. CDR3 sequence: CASSLGLSVGYTF. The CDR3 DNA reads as TGCGCCAGCAGCTTGGGACTCTCAGTCGGCTACACCTTC.